A single sample gave rise to the 29 T cell receptor beta chains below, sequenced in a study of T cell repertoires in cytomegalovirus infection. TCRdb re-derived calls from the reads in MiXCR, one entry per CDR3 protein. The repertoire holds 700,000 to 900,000 distinct CDR3 sequences, with roughly 28% as singletons. Which antigens these TCRs recognize remains unknown. The specimen was cultured CD8+ T cells from PBMCs, collected from culture after CMV antigen stimulation. The receptor source for this set is a human donor in good health (CMV status not recorded). Some clones in this sample may be carry-over from other donors' samples.

V and J are TRBV7-6 and TRBJ2-1; 13 nucleotides align to TRBD2. CDR1 is SGHVS, CDR2 FNYEAQ, per germline. This CDR3 spans 17 amino acids. Losses at the gene ends were 4 bases for V and 4 bases for J; bases not matched to a gene: 7. CDR3 nucleotide sequence: TGTGCCAGCAGCTCTGGGACTAGCGGGGACCTTTACAATGAGCAGTTCTTC. This codes for CASSSGTSGDLYNEQFF. The full variable domain, rest sourced from reference TRBV7-6 and TRBJ2-1, is GAGVSQSPRYKVTKRGQDVALRCDPISGHVSLYWYRQALGQGPEFLTYFNYEAQQDKSGLPNDRFSAERPEGSISTLTIQRTEQRDSAMYRCASSSGTSGDLYNEQFFGPGTRLTVL.

This clonotype was detected many times. The V gene is TRBV7-2, the J gene TRBJ2-2, with 15 nucleotides matching TRBD2. CDR3 length equals 16 residues. Germline V gives CDR1 SGHTA, CDR2 FQGNSA. Trimming took 5 bases from V and 6 from J; bases not matched to a gene: 4. DNA for the CDR3: TGTGCCAGCAGCAAAGGGACTAGCGGGGGGCCCGGGGAGCTGTTTTTT. It yields the protein CASSKGTSGGPGELFF. Filled out from reference TRBV7-2 and TRBJ2-2, the complete variable domain reads GAGVSQSPSNKVTEKGKDVELRCDPISGHTALYWYRQSLGQGLEFLIYFQGNSAPDKSGLPSDRFSAERTGGSVSTLTIQRTQQEDSAVYLCASSKGTSGGPGELFFGEGSRLTVL.

There are a few counts of this clonotype. The rearrangement uses TRBV10-1 and TRBJ1-3; D may be TRBD1 (5 bases). V lost 4 bases, J lost 1 base, and 11 bases lay in between. The CDR3 extends over 15 amino acids. Germline V gene data show CDR1 as WNHNN and CDR2 as SYGVQD (reference sequence). The CDR3 DNA reads as TGCGCCAGCAGTGGATCCGGACATTCTGGAAACACCATATATTTT. Protein product: CASSGSGHSGNTIYF.

In this sample, this clonotype turned up many times. The chain uses TRBV12-3 or TRBV12-4 and TRBJ2-1, with D unresolved. V was shortened by 6 bases and J by 9 bases, with 21 bases between the two germline ends. The length of the CDR3 is 15 residues. The CDR3 here is CASSRSREGDTEQFF. CDR3 sequence (DNA): TGTGCCAGCAGCCGGTCCAGAGAAGGAGACACTGAGCAGTTCTTC.

This clonotype was recorded a few times. V and J are TRBV27 and TRBJ2-7; D may be TRBD1 (5 bases). Trimming removed 6 bases at V and 1 base at J, with 10 bases between. The germline V gene has CDR1 MNHEY and CDR2 SMNVEV (reference sequence). The CDR3 is 13 residues long. The CDR3 nucleotides read TGTGCCAGCAGAGGGGTGACGTCCTACGAGCAGTACGTC. Protein: CASRGVTSYEQYV.

CDR3 sequence: CASSQEYTGVGELFF. As DNA, the CDR3 is TGTGCCAGCAGCCAAGAGTACACAGGGGTTGGGGAGCTGTTTTTT. The genes are TRBV3-1 and TRBJ2-2; 7 positions agree with TRBD1. The V gene's germline CDR1 is LGHDT and CDR2 YNNKEL (reference sequence). CDR3 length: 15 amino acids. V shed 0 bases, J shed 8 bases, and the junction held 6 bases outside the gene matches. Full variable domain (rest looked up from reference TRBV3-1 and TRBJ2-2): DTAVSQTPKYLVTQMGNDKSIKCEQNLGHDTMYWYKQDSKKFLKIMFSYNNKELIINETVPNRFSPKSPDKAHLNLHINSLELGDSAVYFCASSQEYTGVGELFFGEGSRLTVL.

This clonotype occurred a few times. The chain combines TRBV7-2 with TRBJ2-3, with 13 positions matching TRBD2. Germline V gene sequence: CDR1 SGHTA, CDR2 FQGNSA. This CDR3 has 16 amino acids. With 1 base clipped from V and 5 bases from J, the junction kept 3 bases outside the gene matches. As DNA, the CDR3 is TGTGCCAGCAGCTTAGAACTAGCGGGGGGGATAGATACGCAGTATTTT. It encodes CASSLELAGGIDTQYF.

The gene calls are TRBV5-6 and TRBJ2-1; 11 positions agree with TRBD2. Trimming cost V 5 bases and J 4 bases; bases outside gene matches: 5. CDR1 SGHDT and CDR2 YYEEEE come from the germline V gene. The CDR3 runs to 15 residues. CDR3 in amino acids: CASSHTSGGYNEQFF. CDR3 bases: TGTGCCAGCAGTCATACTAGCGGGGGATACAATGAGCAGTTCTTC.

Of note for this clonotype: This may be a read error: a much more frequent sequence differs by one nucleotide. V gene TRBV7-2 combines with J gene TRBJ1-5; D is unresolved. The CDR3 is 14 residues long. Germline V gene lookup returns CDR1 SGHTA and CDR2 FQGNSA. CDR3 amino acids: CVSTPLPFNQPQHF. CDR3 nucleotide sequence: TGTGTCAGCACCCCCCTACCTTTTAATCAGCCCCAGCATTTT.

V is TRBV27 and J is TRBJ2-1; perhaps TRBD1 as D (6 bases). V was shortened by 9 bases and J by 4 bases, with 16 bases between the two germline ends. Per the germline V gene, CDR1 is MNHEY and CDR2 is SMNVEV (reference sequence). The CDR3 sequence is 14 residues long. The CDR3 DNA reads TGTGCCAGTAACCCTCGGGACAATTACAATGAGCAGTTCTTC. It yields the protein CASNPRDNYNEQFF.

J is TRBJ2-5 and V is TRBV12-3 or TRBV12-4, with TRBD1 matching 10 bases. CDR3 length: 13 amino acids. Losses at the gene ends were 6 bases for V and 3 bases for J; bases not matched to a gene: 1. CDR3 in DNA: TGTGCCAGCAGCGGGACAGGGGAAGAGACCCAGTACTTC. Protein product: CASSGTGEETQYF.

This clonotype appeared a few times. The chain carries TRBV4-1 and TRBJ2-1, with D unresolved. The CDR3 runs to 14 residues. Trimming left V 3 bases short and J 5 bases short, with 11 bases between. Germline V gene sequence: CDR1 MGHRA, CDR2 YSYEKL. The CDR3, as DNA: TGCGCCAGCAGCCAGTACGACTTGCACAATGAGCAGTTCTTC. This translates into CASSQYDLHNEQFF.

This chain links TRBV7-9 with TRBJ1-6; TRBD1 might be the D (5 bases). CDR1 is SEHNR, CDR2 FQNEAQ, per germline (reference sequence). Trimming took off 5 bases at V and 4 bases at J, with 18 bases between the two ends. The CDR3 is 17 residues long. The chain's CDR3 is CASSDSQGLRYNSPLHF. The CDR3 DNA is TGTGCCAGCAGCGATAGTCAGGGTTTACGTTATAATTCACCCCTCCACTTT.

J is TRBJ2-5 and V is TRBV10-2, with D perhaps TRBD2 (5 bases). Trimming left V 1 base short and J 1 base short, with 7 bases between. This CDR3 has 14 amino acids. The germline V gene encodes CDR1 WSHSY and CDR2 SAAADI. CDR3 protein: CASSEFSVQETQYF. As DNA, the CDR3 is TGCGCCAGCAGTGAGTTTAGCGTCCAAGAGACCCAGTACTTC.

The genes are TRBV3-1 and TRBJ2-3, with D possibly matching TRBD2 (7 bases). The CDR3 length is 15 residues. The V and J ends lost 4 bases and 3 bases respectively, with 14 bases between them. Germline V CDR1 and CDR2: LGHDT, YNNKEL (reference sequence). The CDR3 DNA reads as TGTGCCAGCAGCCGCCCGGGGGGCACGACAGATACGCAGTATTTT. This translates into CASSRPGGTTDTQYF.

The table lists this clonotype with many counts. V usage is TRBV15 and J usage is TRBJ1-3; D gene uncertain. The CDR3 has 15 residues. CDR1 LNHNV and CDR2 YYDKDF come from the germline V gene (reference sequence). Trimming removed 3 bases from V and 8 bases from J, with 17 bases in between. CDR3 nucleotide sequence: TGTGCCACCAGCAGGTCCGACGGTGTGGTTGACACCATATATTTT. Its translation is CATSRSDGVVDTIYF. Using reference TRBV15 and TRBJ1-3 for the parts outside the CDR3, the full variable domain is DAMVIQNPRYQVTQFGKPVTLSCSQTLNHNVMYWYQQKSSQAPKLLFHYYDKDFNNEADTPDNFQSRRPNTSFCFLDIRSPGLGDTAMYLCATSRSDGVVDTIYFGEGSWLTVV.

This rearrangement joins TRBV7-4 to TRBJ2-5, with 13 bases identical to TRBD2. Germline lookup yields CDR1 SGHVT and CDR2 SQSDAQ. V gave up 5 bases and J gave up 2 bases; unmatched junction bases: 5. There are 16 residues in the CDR3. Here the CDR3 DNA reads TGTGCCAGCAGCCTAAGGACTAGCGGGGGACAAGAGACCCAGTACTTC. This sequence encodes CASSLRTSGGQETQYF.

This clonotype was seen a handful of times. The chain uses TRBV27 and TRBJ2-3; TRBD1 matches 8 bases. V trimming: 10 bases; J trimming: 3 bases; junction bases outside the gene matches: 6. This CDR3 is built from 13 residues. Germline CDR1 reads MNHEY; CDR2 reads SMNVEV (reference sequence). This CDR3 is CATRGPWTDTQYF. CDR3 coding DNA: TGTGCCACCAGGGGGCCTTGGACAGATACGCAGTATTTT.

This clonotype was recorded a few times. V is TRBV2 and J is TRBJ2-2, with a possible D match to TRBD1 (6 bases). Germline V gene data show CDR1 as SNHLY and CDR2 as FYNNEI. The CDR3 totals 15 residues. The ends were cut back, 5 bases at V and 2 bases at J, with 12 bases in the middle. This CDR3 is CASSFRTANTGELFF. The CDR3 coding sequence is TGTGCCAGCAGTTTCCGGACAGCTAACACCGGGGAGCTGTTTTTT.

This clonotype came up a few times. Here the CDR3 reads CASSQVLAYNEQFF. DNA of the CDR3: TGTGCCAGCAGCCAAGTTCTAGCCTACAATGAGCAGTTCTTC. The V call is TRBV14, the J call TRBJ2-1; D gene ambiguous. This CDR3 contains 14 residues. In germline, CDR1 is SGHDN, CDR2 FVKESK. Trimming removed 1 base at V and 2 bases at J, with 6 bases between.

The chain is built from TRBV27 and TRBJ2-3, with D perhaps TRBD1 (6 bases). This CDR3 spans 14 amino acids. Germline CDR1 reads MNHEY; CDR2 reads SMNVEV (reference sequence). With 6 bases removed from V and 7 bases from J, the gap between germline ends came to 17 bases. CDR3 sequence reads: CASSRDTEVNTQYF. The CDR3 DNA reads TGTGCCAGCAGCCGGGACACAGAGGTGAATACGCAGTATTTT.

V gene TRBV27 combines with J gene TRBJ1-1; maybe TRBD1 (5 bases). V lost 5 bases, J lost 3 bases, and 10 bases lay in between. This CDR3 spans 13 amino acids. Germline CDR1 is MNHEY and CDR2 is SMNVEV (reference sequence). CDR3 DNA: TGTGCCAGCAGTAGTGGGGGGGACACTGAAGCTTTCTTT. Amino acid sequence: CASSSGGDTEAFF.

The rearrangement uses TRBV27 and TRBJ2-1; TRBD2 matches at 9 bases. V lost 0 bases, J lost 8 bases, and 5 bases stayed unmatched. The CDR3 covers 15 residues. CDR1 is MNHEY, CDR2 SMNVEV, per germline (reference sequence). CDR3 bases: TGTGCCAGCAGTTTATCGAGCGGGGGGCATGATGAGCAGTTCTTC. This translates into CASSLSSGGHDEQFF.

This clonotype has at least ten counts. The rearrangement joins TRBV7-2 to TRBJ1-6; D remains unclear. The V end was cut by 4 bases, the J end by 8 bases, with 24 bases between. Germline V gives CDR1 SGHTA, CDR2 FQGNSA. The CDR3 extends over 18 amino acids. The CDR3 sequence: CASSSTLTQGFQYSPLHF. The DNA of the CDR3 is TGTGCCAGCAGCTCTACTCTGACACAAGGGTTCCAATATTCACCCCTCCACTTT.

This clonotype was recorded a few times. The CDR3 nucleotides are TGTGCCAGCAGCGGAGGGACAAGCGAAGCTTTCTTT. Translation gives CASSGGTSEAFF. V usage is TRBV7-9 and J usage is TRBJ1-1; weak D call: TRBD1 (6 bases). The CDR3 extends over 12 amino acids. V was cut by 5 bases and J by 8 bases, with 12 bases left in between. The germline gives CDR1 SEHNR, CDR2 FQNEAQ (reference sequence).

The chain recombines TRBV19 with TRBJ2-1; 7 positions match TRBD2. The germline CDR1 and CDR2 sequences are LNHDA and SQIVND (reference sequence). V trimming: 9 bases; J trimming: 6 bases; junction bases outside the gene matches: 11. The CDR3 is 14 amino acids. The CDR3 protein is CASGGAGVVNEQFF. CDR3 in DNA: TGTGCCAGCGGAGGGGCGGGGGTCGTCAATGAGCAGTTCTTC.

This clonotype was counted at least ten times. The chain employs TRBV7-2 and TRBJ2-1, with D perhaps assigned TRBD1 or TRBD2 (5 bases each). The CDR3 covers 15 residues. With 0 bases removed from V and 7 bases from J, the gap between germline ends came to 13 bases. Germline V lookup: CDR1 SGHTA, CDR2 FQGNSA. In nucleotides, the CDR3 is TGTGCCAGCAGCTTAGCGCCGTCGTGGGGGAATGAGCAGTTCTTC. The encoded protein is CASSLAPSWGNEQFF.

The chain joins TRBV6-2 or TRBV6-3 to TRBJ2-7, with 10 positions matching TRBD2. Losses at the gene ends were 0 bases for V and 0 bases for J; bases not matched to a gene: 8. Germline CDR1 and CDR2: MNHEY and SVGEGT. The CDR3 covers 18 residues. CDR3: CASSYSASGGASSYEQYV. CDR3 sequence (DNA): TGTGCCAGCAGTTACTCAGCTAGCGGGGGTGCTAGCTCCTACGAGCAGTACGTC.

This clonotype has a handful of counts. This chain links TRBV12-3 or TRBV12-4 with TRBJ1-1; 10 bases line up with TRBD1. The CDR3 is 15 amino acids. The J segment lost 5 bases and the V segment lost 0 bases, leaving 3 bases of the junction unmatched. The CDR3, as DNA: TGTGCCAGCAGTTTAGCGTGGGGACAGGGGACTGAAGCTTTCTTT. This codes for CASSLAWGQGTEAFF.